The rows below give T cell receptor beta chains drawn from one sample of a study of blood T cell repertoires in COVID-19. Some clones are missing from TCRdb's copy, which holds only in-frame ones; the method was immunoSEQ multiplex PCR. The sample has roughly 210,000 clones, about nine tenths seen once. The sequenced material came from PBMCs or T cells enriched from blood (not recorded which). These receptors were taken from a man aged 25 to 40 in a cohort exposed to, infected with or recovered from COVID-19 (not recorded which). The CDR3 runs from the conserved cysteine through the conserved F or W. A D gene is named only where the DNA matches it firmly. The size of a clone is reported for some rows only, either as once, few or many, or as a class for expanded clones.

cdr3_nt: TGTGCCAGCAGCCGGACTAGCGGGAGAGGAAATGAGCAGTTCTTC
cdr3_aa: CASSRTSGRGNEQFF
clone_size: NA
d_call: TRBD2
j_call: TRBJ2-1
v_call: TRBV3-1/TRBV3-2

cdr3_nt: TGTGCCACCAGCAGAGATCGAGGGAAAGAGACCCAGTACTTC
cdr3_aa: CATSRDRGKETQYF
clone_size: once
d_call: NA
j_call: TRBJ2-5
v_call: TRBV15

cdr3_nt: TGCGCCAGCAGCTTGGCAGGGGGATCGGACATTCAGTACTTC
cdr3_aa: CASSLAGGSDIQYF
clone_size: NA
d_call: TRBD1
j_call: TRBJ2-4
v_call: TRBV5-1

cdr3_nt: TGTGCCAGCAGCTTACAACTAGCGCCATCCTACGAGCAGTACTTC
cdr3_aa: CASSLQLAPSYEQYF
clone_size: once
d_call: TRBD2
j_call: TRBJ2-7
v_call: TRBV7-6

cdr3_nt: TGTGCCAGCAGTTTAGAGAGGAATAACTATGGCTACACCTTC
cdr3_aa: CASSLERNNYGYTF
clone_size: NA
d_call: NA
j_call: TRBJ1-2
v_call: TRBV28

cdr3_nt: TGTGCCAGCAGTTACGGAGCGGGAGGGCCGACCGGGGAGCTGTTTTTT
cdr3_aa: CASSYGAGGPTGELFF
clone_size: NA
d_call: TRBD2
j_call: TRBJ2-2
v_call: TRBV6-5

cdr3_nt: TGTGCCAGTAGTATAGCGATCCGGGACACGCTCAATCAGCCCCAGCATTTT
cdr3_aa: CASSIAIRDTLNQPQHF
clone_size: NA
d_call: NA
j_call: TRBJ1-5
v_call: TRBV19

cdr3_nt: TGTGCCAGCAGCGCGGACGGACAGGGGAGGGAGACCCAGTACTTC
cdr3_aa: CASSADGQGRETQYF
clone_size: NA
d_call: TRBD1
j_call: TRBJ2-5
v_call: TRBV9

cdr3_nt: TGTGCCAGCAGAAACGTTCCCGGGACTGGGGGAAGGAATACGGGTCAGCCCCAGCATTTT
cdr3_aa: CASRNVPGTGGRNTGQPQHF
clone_size: NA
d_call: NA
j_call: TRBJ1-5
v_call: TRBV28

cdr3_nt: TGTGCCAGCAGGTCACTGGAGACCCAGTACTTC
cdr3_aa: CASRSLETQYF
clone_size: NA
d_call: NA
j_call: TRBJ2-5
v_call: TRBV28

cdr3_nt: TGTGCCAGTAGAGAAGGACAAACCCAGCATTTT
cdr3_aa: CASREGQTQHF
clone_size: NA
d_call: NA
j_call: TRBJ1-5
v_call: TRBV19

cdr3_nt: TGCGCCAGCAGCCCACTAGCGGGCTACGAGCAGTACTTC
cdr3_aa: CASSPLAGYEQYF
clone_size: NA
d_call: TRBD2
j_call: TRBJ2-7
v_call: TRBV4-3

cdr3_nt: TGTGCCAGCAACTACCGGGACAGGGGTACAGAGAGTCGGTTATTGGCTGAAGCTTTCTTT
cdr3_aa: CASNYRDRGTESRLLAEAFF
clone_size: few
d_call: TRBD1
j_call: TRBJ1-1
v_call: TRBV2

cdr3_nt: TGTGCCAGCTCCCGGGACTTAGACTCTGGAAACACCATATATTTT
cdr3_aa: CASSRDLDSGNTIYF
clone_size: once
d_call: NA
j_call: TRBJ1-3
v_call: TRBV18

cdr3_nt: TGCGCCAGCACCTACACCGGGGAGCTGTTTTTT
cdr3_aa: CASTYTGELFF
clone_size: NA
d_call: NA
j_call: TRBJ2-2
v_call: TRBV4-1

cdr3_nt: TGTGCCAGCAGCGTATGGCAGGGGCGAAGAGGTGGCTACACCTTC
cdr3_aa: CASSVWQGRRGGYTF
clone_size: NA
d_call: NA
j_call: TRBJ1-2
v_call: TRBV9

cdr3_nt: TGTGCCAGCAGTGAAGTTCCTCCGGAGGGCTACACCTTC
cdr3_aa: CASSEVPPEGYTF
clone_size: NA
d_call: NA
j_call: TRBJ1-2
v_call: TRBV6-1

cdr3_nt: TGTGCCAGCAGTTTTACGGGACAGTATAATTCACCCCTCCACTTT
cdr3_aa: CASSFTGQYNSPLHF
clone_size: NA
d_call: TRBD1
j_call: TRBJ1-6
v_call: TRBV28

cdr3_nt: TGTGCCAGCAGCTTAACCCGGACTAGTAACGGCGAGCAGTACTTC
cdr3_aa: CASSLTRTSNGEQYF
clone_size: NA
d_call: TRBD2
j_call: TRBJ2-7
v_call: TRBV11-2

cdr3_nt: TGTGCCAGTAGTATTAACAGGGGCCAAGAGACCCAGTACTTC
cdr3_aa: CASSINRGQETQYF
clone_size: NA
d_call: TRBD1
j_call: TRBJ2-5
v_call: TRBV19

cdr3_nt: TGTGCCGGATCTTTAAGGACAGACACCTACAATGAGCAGTTCTTC
cdr3_aa: CAGSLRTDTYNEQFF
clone_size: NA
d_call: NA
j_call: TRBJ2-1
v_call: TRBV6-5

cdr3_nt: TGTGCCAGTAGTGCGCAGGGGGGTCGCGTCACTACTCAGCCCCAGCATTTT
cdr3_aa: CASSAQGGRVTTQPQHF
clone_size: NA
d_call: TRBD1
j_call: TRBJ1-5
v_call: TRBV19

cdr3_nt: TGTGCTAGTGGTCTCCCTAGCGGGAGGGCCGTCGAGCAGTACTTC
cdr3_aa: CASGLPSGRAVEQYF
clone_size: NA
d_call: TRBD2
j_call: TRBJ2-7
v_call: TRBV12-5

cdr3_nt: TGTGCCAGCTCAGGGGGGGACAGGGTCTCAGATACGCAGTATTTT
cdr3_aa: CASSGGDRVSDTQYF
clone_size: NA
d_call: TRBD1
j_call: TRBJ2-3
v_call: TRBV19

cdr3_nt: TGTGCCAGCAGCGCACGAGATGGTAATTCACCCCTCCACTTT
cdr3_aa: CASSARDGNSPLHF
clone_size: NA
d_call: NA
j_call: TRBJ1-6
v_call: TRBV9

cdr3_nt: TGTGCCAGCTCTCGTACCGGACAGGGCTATCAGCCCCAGCATTTT
cdr3_aa: CASSRTGQGYQPQHF
clone_size: once
d_call: TRBD1
j_call: TRBJ1-5
v_call: TRBV18

cdr3_nt: TGTGCCAGCTCACCCCGACCGGGACAGGCCTATTATCAGCCCCAGCATTTT
cdr3_aa: CASSPRPGQAYYQPQHF
clone_size: NA
d_call: TRBD1
j_call: TRBJ1-5
v_call: TRBV18

cdr3_nt: TGTGCCAGCAGCGACCAGTACACAGATACGCAGTATTTT
cdr3_aa: CASSDQYTDTQYF
clone_size: NA
d_call: NA
j_call: TRBJ2-3
v_call: TRBV9

cdr3_nt: TGTGCCAGCAGCCAAGATACAGGACAGGGAAACACCATATATTTT
cdr3_aa: CASSQDTGQGNTIYF
clone_size: NA
d_call: NA
j_call: TRBJ1-3
v_call: TRBV3-1/TRBV3-2

cdr3_nt: TGCAGTGCTAGTCTCCTAGCGGGAGTTTCGGATACGCAGTATTTT
cdr3_aa: CSASLLAGVSDTQYF
clone_size: NA
d_call: TRBD2
j_call: TRBJ2-3
v_call: TRBV20-1